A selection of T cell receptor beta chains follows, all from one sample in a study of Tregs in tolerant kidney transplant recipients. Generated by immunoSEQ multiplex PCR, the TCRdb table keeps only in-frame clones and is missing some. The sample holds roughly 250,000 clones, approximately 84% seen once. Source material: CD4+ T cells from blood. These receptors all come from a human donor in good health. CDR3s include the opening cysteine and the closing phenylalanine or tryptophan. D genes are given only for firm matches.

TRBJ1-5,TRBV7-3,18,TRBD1,CASSPTRDRAESNQPQHF,TGTGCCAGCAGCCCCACCCGTGACAGGGCAGAGAGCAATCAGCCCCAGCATTTT
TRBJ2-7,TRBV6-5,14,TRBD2,CASSYPGRPYEQYF,TGTGCCAGCAGTTACCCCGGGAGGCCCTACGAGCAGTACTTC
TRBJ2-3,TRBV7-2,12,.,CASRIRSDTQYF,TGTGCCAGCAGGATAAGGTCGGATACGCAGTATTTT
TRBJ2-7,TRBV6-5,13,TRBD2,CASSLAGAYEQYF,TGTGCCAGCAGCCTAGCGGGGGCCTACGAGCAGTACTTC
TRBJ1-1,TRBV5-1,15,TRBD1,CASSLRPGGGTEAFF,TGCGCCAGCAGCTTGCGCCCAGGGGGCGGCACTGAAGCTTTCTTT
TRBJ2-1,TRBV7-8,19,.,CASSLLAGRLDQAYNEQFF,TGTGCCAGCAGCTTACTCGCAGGGAGGTTAGACCAGGCCTACAATGAGCAGTTCTTC
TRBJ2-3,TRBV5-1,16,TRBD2,CASSLRTSGFTDTQYF,TGCGCCAGCAGCTTACGAACTAGCGGATTCACAGATACGCAGTATTTT
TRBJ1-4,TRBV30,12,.,CASGRSNEKLFF,TGTGCCTCTGGACGGAGTAATGAAAAACTGTTTTTT
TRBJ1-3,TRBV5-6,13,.,CASSPWDGNTIYF,TGTGCCAGCAGCCCTTGGGATGGAAACACCATATATTTT
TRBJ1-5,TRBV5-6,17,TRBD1,CASSLRPGTGGNQPQHF,TGTGCCAGCAGCTTGCGCCCCGGGACAGGGGGGAATCAGCCCCAGCATTTT
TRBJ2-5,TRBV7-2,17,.,CASSTGPAGWGQESQYF,TGTGCCAGCAGCACGGGTCCAGCGGGGTGGGGACAAGAGTCCCAGTACTTC
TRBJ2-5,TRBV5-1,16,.,CASSLAPSWFEETQYF,TGCGCCAGCAGCTTGGCCCCTAGCTGGTTTGAAGAGACCCAGTACTTC
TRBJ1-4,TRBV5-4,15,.,CASSLRRTANEKLFF,TGTGCCAGCAGCTTAAGAAGGACGGCTAATGAAAAACTGTTTTTT
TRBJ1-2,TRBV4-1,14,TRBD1,CASRGQLANYGYTF,TGCGCCAGCAGGGGACAGTTAGCTAACTATGGCTACACCTTC
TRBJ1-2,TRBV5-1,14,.,CASSSQGGPYGYTF,TGCGCCAGCAGCTCCCAGGGAGGCCCATATGGCTACACCTTC
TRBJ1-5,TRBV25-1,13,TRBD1,CASSEPRGGPQHF,TGTGCCAGCAGTGAACCCAGGGGGGGGCCCCAGCATTTT
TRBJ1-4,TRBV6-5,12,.,CAGRGRNEKLFF,TGTGCAGGGCGGGGGCGCAATGAAAAACTGTTTTTT
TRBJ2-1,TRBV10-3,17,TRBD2,CAISESAASGDYNEQFF,TGTGCCATCAGTGAGTCGGCCGCTAGCGGGGACTACAATGAGCAGTTCTTC
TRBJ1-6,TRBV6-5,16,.,CASSFKARGDNSPLHF,TGTGCCAGCAGTTTTAAAGCTAGGGGAGATAATTCACCCCTCCACTTT
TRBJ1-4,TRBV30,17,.,CAWSVNSLGSSNEKLFF,TGTGCCTGGAGTGTAAATTCTTTGGGCAGTTCTAATGAAAAACTGTTTTTT
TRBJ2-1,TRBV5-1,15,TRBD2,CASSLTSSGSNEQFF,TGCGCCAGCAGCCTGACTAGCTCCGGGAGCAATGAGCAGTTCTTC
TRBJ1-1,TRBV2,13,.,CASRRTLNTEAFF,TGTGCCAGCAGGAGGACGTTGAACACTGAAGCTTTCTTT
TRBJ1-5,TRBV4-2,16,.,CASSQGQGSGNQPQHF,TGTGCCAGCAGCCAAGGTCAGGGGTCGGGCAATCAGCCCCAGCATTTT
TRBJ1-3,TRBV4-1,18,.,CASSQRGLGGNSGNTIYF,TGCGCCAGCAGCCAAAGGGGATTGGGAGGGAACTCTGGAAACACCATATATTTT